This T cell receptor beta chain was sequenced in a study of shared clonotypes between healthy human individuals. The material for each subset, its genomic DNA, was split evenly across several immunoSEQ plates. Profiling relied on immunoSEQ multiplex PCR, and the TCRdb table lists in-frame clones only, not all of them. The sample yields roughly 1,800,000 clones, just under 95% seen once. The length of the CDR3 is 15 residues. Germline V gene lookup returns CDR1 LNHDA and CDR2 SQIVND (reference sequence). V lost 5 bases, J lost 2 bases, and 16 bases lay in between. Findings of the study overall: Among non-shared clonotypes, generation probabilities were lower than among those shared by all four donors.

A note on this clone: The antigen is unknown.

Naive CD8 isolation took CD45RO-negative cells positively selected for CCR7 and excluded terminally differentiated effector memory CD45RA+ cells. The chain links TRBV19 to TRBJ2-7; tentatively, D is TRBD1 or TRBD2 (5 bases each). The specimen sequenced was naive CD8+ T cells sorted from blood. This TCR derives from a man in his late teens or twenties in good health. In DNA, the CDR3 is TGTGCCAGTAGTCTTCGTTTTGGGGGAGCCTACGAGCAGTACTTC. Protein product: CASSLRFGGAYEQYF. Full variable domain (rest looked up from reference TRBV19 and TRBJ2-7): DGGITQSPKYLFRKEGQNVTLSCEQNLNHDAMYWYRQDPGQGLRLIYYSQIVNDFQKGDIAEGYSVSREKKESFPLTVTSAQKNPTAFYLCASSLRFGGAYEQYFGPGTRLTVT.